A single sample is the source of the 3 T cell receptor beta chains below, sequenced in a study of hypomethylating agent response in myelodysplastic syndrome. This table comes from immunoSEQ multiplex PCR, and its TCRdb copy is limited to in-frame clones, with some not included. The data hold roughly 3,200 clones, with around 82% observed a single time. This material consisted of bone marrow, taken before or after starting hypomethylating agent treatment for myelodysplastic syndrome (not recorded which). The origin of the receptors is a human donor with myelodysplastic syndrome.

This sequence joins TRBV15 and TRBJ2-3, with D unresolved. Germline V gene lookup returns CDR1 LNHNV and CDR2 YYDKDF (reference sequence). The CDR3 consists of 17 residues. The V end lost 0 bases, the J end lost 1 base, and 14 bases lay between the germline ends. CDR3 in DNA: TGTGCCACCAGCAGAGATCTTACCGGGCTCGGCACAGATACGCAGTATTTT. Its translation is CATSRDLTGLGTDTQYF. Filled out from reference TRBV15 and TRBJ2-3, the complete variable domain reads DAMVIQNPRYQVTQFGKPVTLSCSQTLNHNVMYWYQQKSSQAPKLLFHYYDKDFNNEADTPDNFQSRRPNTSFCFLDIRSPGLGDTAMYLCATSRDLTGLGTDTQYFGPGTRLTVL.

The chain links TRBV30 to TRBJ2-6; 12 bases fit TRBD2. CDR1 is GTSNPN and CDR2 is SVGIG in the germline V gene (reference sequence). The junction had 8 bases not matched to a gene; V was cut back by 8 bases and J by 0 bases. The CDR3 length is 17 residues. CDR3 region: CARPPGLAGSGANVLTF. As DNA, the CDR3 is TGTGCCCGACCGCCGGGACTAGCGGGCTCTGGGGCCAACGTCCTGACTTTC.

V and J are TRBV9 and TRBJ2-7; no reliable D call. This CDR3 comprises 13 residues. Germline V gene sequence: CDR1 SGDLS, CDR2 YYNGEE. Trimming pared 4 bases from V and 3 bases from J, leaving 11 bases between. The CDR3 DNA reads TGTGCCAGCAGCCCCCGTTCAAGCTACGAGCAGTACTTC. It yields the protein CASSPRSSYEQYF.